This TCR beta chain was captured by sequencing in a study of blood T cell repertoires in COVID-19 (TCRdb year 2020). In terms of the full investigation: Samples covering the acute and convalescent phases of COVID-19 were provided by collaborators in the United States, Italy and Spain. The dataset comprised deeply sampled blood TCRbeta repertoires from subjects exposed to, actively infected with, or recovered from COVID-19. The sample metadata nearly always contained a de-identified subject ID, COVID-19 status, age in years and sex. Samples were obtained from the ongoing ImmuneRACE study (first 160 participants) and from 1,254 subjects provided by 6 global collaborators. Where available, HLA class I and class II types were obtained from metadata supplied by the sample provider rather than from assay-based typing. The repertoires were released in a freely available public database intended as a resource for research on the immune response to SARS-CoV-2. The prospective study material was composed of cDNA or gDNA derived from T cells, B-cell-depleted T cells, or PBMCs. Broad study findings and their caveats: Clinical and demographic metadata were provided uncurated, with the amount varying by source and participant.

In Seattle, one collaborating source enrolled patients while the infection was active and tracked those patients longitudinally over the course of disease. Each collaborating institution followed its own protocols to collect whole blood in K2EDTA tubes. For TCRbeta analysis, collaborators shipped samples as frozen whole blood, isolated PBMCs, or DNA extracted from either of those sample types. This clone was counted between two and nine times. Its antigen is unknown. Base qualities are not recorded, but no much larger clone differs from it by a single base. The V and J ends are trimmed by 8 bases and 0 bases, leaving 14 bases between them. Reading the germline V gene gives CDR1 SGHRS and CDR2 YFSETQ. The CDR3 contains 14 residues, cysteine and phenylalanine counted. The entry retains the CDR3 DNA only, 42 bases that are in frame from base 1. The immunoSEQ Assay, a bias-controlled multiplex PCR, was used to amplify TCRbeta CDR3 regions from genomic DNA. Per the source publication's procedure: The number of nucleated cells in each sample was estimated by amplification of reference gene primers within the assay. To quantify the absolute abundance of each unique TCRbeta CDR3 rearrangement, sequence reads were collapsed and filtered. Productive Simpson clonality was computed per sample as the square root of Simpson's diversity index over productive rearrangements. TCRdb provides this immuneACCESS table in a form limited to in-frame rearrangements. Some clones are lacking; in checked studies, under half of them reflect an unresolved V gene, and why the rest are absent is not known. Clonal size and the V and J genes are those of that table, whereas D and trimming came from the DNA. In all, the sample holds 70,000 to 95,000 clones, and around four fifths of those were seen once. Together, the top ten hold about a third of the sample.

Sequenced sample: peripheral blood. The chain joins TRBV5-1 to TRBJ1-2; a tentative D match to TRBD1 spans 6 bases. The receptor was isolated from a man aged 60-69 years with COVID-19, enrolled during active disease. The CDR3 region reads CASSGAGANYGYTF. Read as DNA, the sequence is TGCGCCAGTTCAGGGGCTGGAGCTAACTATGGCTACACCTTC.